These 18 T cell receptor beta chains were all obtained from the same sample, sequenced in a study of blood T cell repertoires in COVID-19. Here immunoSEQ multiplex PCR was the method, and the copy in TCRdb shows in-frame clones only, minus some. The sample lists approximately 120,000 clones, 88% occurring once. Material for sequencing was peripheral blood. Receptor source: a human donor in a cohort sampled during active COVID-19.

This chain links TRBV6-5 with TRBJ2-3; 11 bases align to TRBD2. V was clipped by 4 bases and J by 6 bases; unmatched bases: 6. CDR3 length: 15 amino acids. Germline V gives CDR1 MNHEY, CDR2 SVGAGI. The CDR3 loop is CASSSTSGSGDTQYF. The CDR3, as DNA: TGTGCCAGCAGTTCCACTAGCGGGAGTGGCGATACGCAGTATTTT.

Of note for this clone: The sample holds other DNA sequences that translate to the same CDR3. This chain joins TRBV5-6 and TRBJ1-2; TRBD1 matches 12 bases. This CDR3 is 14 amino acids long. The germline gives CDR1 SGHDT, CDR2 YYEEEE. With V trimmed by 4 bases and J by 8 bases, 6 bases remained unmatched. The CDR3 protein is CASSPGQGARGYTF. The CDR3 coding sequence is TGTGCCAGCAGCCCGGGACAGGGGGCTCGGGGCTACACCTTC. The full variable domain, with the rest looked up from reference TRBV5-6 and TRBJ1-2, is DAGVTQSPTHLIKTRGQQVTLRCSPKSGHDTVSWYQQALGQGPQFIFQYYEEEERQRGNFPDRFSGHQFPNYSSELNVNALLLGDSALYLCASSPGQGARGYTFGSGTRLTVV.

The rearrangement links TRBV10-2 to TRBJ1-1; D perhaps matches TRBD1 (5 bases). The CDR3 is 13 residues long. V was clipped by 10 bases and J by 1 base, with 13 bases between them. Germline V gene lookup returns CDR1 WSHSY and CDR2 SAAADI. The chain's CDR3 is CATVDTANTEAFF. CDR3 DNA: TGCGCCACGGTGGACACGGCGAACACTGAAGCTTTCTTT.

The V call is TRBV3-1 (or the pseudogene TRBV3-2), the J call TRBJ1-3; D is unclear. This CDR3 comprises 16 residues. CDR1 is LGHDT and CDR2 is YNNKEL in the germline V gene (reference sequence). Between the trimmed V and J ends, which lost 0 bases and 0 bases, there was a span of 9 bases. This chain's CDR3 is CASSQESGNSGNTIYF. The CDR3 DNA reads as TGTGCCAGCAGCCAAGAATCGGGTAACTCTGGAAACACCATATATTTT.

In this sample, this clone turned up a few times. This sequence joins TRBV4-1 and TRBJ1-1; D unresolved. CDR1 and CDR2 (germline): MGHRA, YSYEKL. CDR3 size: 15 residues. Trimming shortened V by 4 bases and J by 0 bases, and 12 bases separated the two germline ends. The CDR3, as DNA: TGCGCCAGCAGCCTCGGTGAGACTTTGAACACTGAAGCTTTCTTT. The encoded protein is CASSLGETLNTEAFF.

This clone was counted once. The V and J genes are TRBV6-5 and TRBJ2-2, with a weak D call TRBD1 (5 bases). The CDR3 has 14 amino acids. Germline lookup yields CDR1 MNHEY and CDR2 SVGAGI. Trimming pared 6 bases from V and 6 bases from J, leaving 14 bases between. As DNA, the CDR3 is TGTGCCAGCAGGCTTGACAGTTGGGCCGGGGAGCTGTTTTTT. Amino acids: CASRLDSWAGELFF.

The chain is built from TRBV7-9 and TRBJ1-2, with D tentatively TRBD1 (5 bases). The V gene lost 1 base and the J gene lost 4 bases, with 13 bases spanning the gap. From germline, CDR1 is SEHNR and CDR2 FQNEAQ (reference sequence). The CDR3 totals 15 residues. CDR3 sequence (DNA): TGTGCCAGCAGCTTAGGGACAAGGGGATTCTATGGCTACACCTTC. Translation: CASSLGTRGFYGYTF.

The chain uses TRBV19 and TRBJ1-5; a weak D match, TRBD1 (5 bases). V shed 1 base and J shed 4 bases, with 11 bases lying between them. Germline-derived CDR1 and CDR2 are LNHDA and SQIVND (reference sequence). The CDR3 contains 15 residues. The CDR3 sequence: CASSIVRAGNQPQHF. The CDR3 DNA reads as TGTGCCAGTAGTATAGTCAGGGCCGGTAATCAGCCCCAGCATTTT.

The V call is TRBV28, the J call TRBJ2-6; 9 nucleotides line up with TRBD1. V shed 6 bases and J 4 bases; nucleotides not matched to a gene: 16. This CDR3 is built from 19 residues. CDR1 is MDHEN, CDR2 SYDVKM, per germline. The CDR3 coding sequence is TGTGCCAGCAGACCACCCCTCGGGACAGGGTTATCCGGGGCCAACGTCCTGACTTTC. Translation gives CASRPPLGTGLSGANVLTF. The entire variable domain, with the rest obtained from reference TRBV28 and TRBJ2-6, is as follows: DVKVTQSSRYLVKRTGEKVFLECVQDMDHENMFWYRQDPGLGLRLIYFSYDVKMKEKGDIPEGYSVSREKKERFSLILESASTNQTSMYLCASRPPLGTGLSGANVLTFGAGSRLTVL.

The genes are TRBV29-1 and TRBJ2-1; 12 nucleotides match TRBD2. CDR3 length: 14 residues. Germline V gene lookup returns CDR1 SQVTM and CDR2 ANQGSEA. V was clipped by 8 bases and J by 4 bases; unmatched bases: 6. CDR3 coding DNA: TGCAGCATTCTAGCGGGAGGGGCTTACAATGAGCAGTTCTTC. Amino acid sequence: CSILAGGAYNEQFF.

The chain is built from TRBV19 and TRBJ1-4; D call uncertain. Germline lookup yields CDR1 LNHDA and CDR2 SQIVND (reference sequence). Trimming removed 5 bases from V and 7 bases from J, with 14 bases in between. CDR3 size: 14 residues. The CDR3 sequence: CASSPRREVEKLFF. Here the CDR3 DNA reads TGTGCCAGTAGTCCTAGGAGAGAAGTTGAAAAACTGTTTTTT.

This chain uses TRBV7-6 with TRBJ2-3; maybe TRBD2 (6 bases). Germline CDR1 SGHVS, CDR2 FNYEAQ. V lost 5 bases and J lost 5, with 8 bases in between. This CDR3 is built from 12 residues. The CDR3 protein is CASSGRGDTQYF. The CDR3 DNA sequence: TGTGCCAGCAGCGGGCGGGGAGATACGCAGTATTTT.

The rearrangement joins TRBV28 to TRBJ2-7; TRBD1 matches at 9 bases. Germline CDR1 and CDR2: MDHEN and SYDVKM. V lost 6 bases to trimming and J lost 3 bases; unmatched junction nucleotides: 12. The CDR3 runs 16 residues. The CDR3 is CASSLTGTGRIYEQYF. CDR3 DNA sequence: TGTGCCAGCAGCCTAACCGGGACAGGGAGGATCTACGAGCAGTACTTC.

The V and J genes are TRBV7-8 and TRBJ2-7; D might be TRBD1 (5 bases). The V end lost 5 bases, the J end lost 5 bases, and 16 bases lay between the germline ends. The length of the CDR3 is 14 residues. Germline lookup yields CDR1 SGHVS and CDR2 FQNEAQ. CDR3 sequence: CASSPSTRAHEQYF. The CDR3 bases are TGTGCCAGCAGCCCAAGTACCAGGGCTCACGAGCAGTACTTC.

A few counts support this clone. The chain employs TRBV5-1 and TRBJ1-6, with 7 bases aligning to TRBD1. The CDR3 contains 15 residues. Losses at the gene ends were 2 bases for V and 7 bases for J; bases not matched to a gene: 6. Germline-derived CDR1 and CDR2 are SGHRS and YFSETQ. The CDR3 sequence: CASSFRDSRNSPLHF. CDR3 bases: TGCGCCAGCAGCTTCCGGGACAGCAGAAATTCACCCCTCCACTTT.

The chain employs TRBV9 and TRBJ2-3, with D perhaps TRBD1 (5 bases). V lost 0 bases, J lost 0 bases, and 11 bases lay in between. This CDR3 comprises 16 residues. Germline CDR1 SGDLS, CDR2 YYNGEE. The CDR3 is CASSVGRASSTDTQYF. CDR3 nucleotides: TGTGCCAGCAGCGTAGGCAGGGCCTCTAGCACAGATACGCAGTATTTT.

The chain uses TRBV23-1 and TRBJ1-5; 7 bases match TRBD1. TRBV23-1 is an open reading frame whose function is uncertain. J gave up 5 bases and V 3 bases, and 16 bases lay outside the gene matches. The length of the CDR3 is 18 residues. CDR3 loop: CASSQDYYRGGGHQPQHF. The CDR3 DNA reads as TGCGCCAGCAGTCAGGACTACTACAGGGGCGGGGGGCATCAGCCCCAGCATTTT.

The V gene is TRBV28, the J gene TRBJ2-1; 9 nucleotides line up with TRBD2. Germline-derived CDR1 and CDR2 are MDHEN and SYDVKM. The CDR3 sequence is 11 residues long. The trim removed 3 bases at V and 16 bases at J, leaving 4 bases unmatched. The CDR3: CASSFQREEFF. The CDR3 DNA follows: TGTGCCAGCAGTTTCCAGCGGGAGGAATTCTTC.